This record covers a single TCR beta chain. The sample comes from a study of STAT5B mutations in CD4+ large granular lymphocyte leukemia. The protocol was immunoSEQ multiplex PCR, while the TCRdb copy is restricted to in-frame clones and leaves out a portion. The data show about 31,000 clones, with less than 75% seen just once and 1.5% to 2% held by the top ten. The V end lost 5 bases, the J end lost 6 bases, and 12 bases lay between the germline ends. This CDR3 region has 13 residues. From germline, CDR1 is MRHNA and CDR2 SNTAGT. The chain recombines TRBV6-4 with TRBJ2-3, with D hard to call. The sequenced sample was CD4+ T cells from blood buffy coats. The receptor was derived from a human donor in good health. The CDR3, as DNA: TGTGCCAGCAGTCAGGACCTAGGGGATACGCAGTATTTT. Encoded protein: CASSQDLGDTQYF.